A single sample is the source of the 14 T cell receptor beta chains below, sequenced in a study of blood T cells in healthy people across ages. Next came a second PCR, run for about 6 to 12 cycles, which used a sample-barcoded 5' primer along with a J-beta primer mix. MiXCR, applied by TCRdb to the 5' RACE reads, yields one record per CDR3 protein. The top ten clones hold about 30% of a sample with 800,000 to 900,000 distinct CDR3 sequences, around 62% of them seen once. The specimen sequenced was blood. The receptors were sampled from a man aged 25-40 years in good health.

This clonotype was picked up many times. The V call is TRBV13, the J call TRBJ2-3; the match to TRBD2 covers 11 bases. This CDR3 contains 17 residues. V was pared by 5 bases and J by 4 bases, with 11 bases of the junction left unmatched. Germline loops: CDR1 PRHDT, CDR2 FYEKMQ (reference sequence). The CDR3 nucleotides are TGTGCCAGCAGCGCCACGCCGGGACTAGCGGTTGCAGATACGCAGTATTTT. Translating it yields CASSATPGLAVADTQYF.

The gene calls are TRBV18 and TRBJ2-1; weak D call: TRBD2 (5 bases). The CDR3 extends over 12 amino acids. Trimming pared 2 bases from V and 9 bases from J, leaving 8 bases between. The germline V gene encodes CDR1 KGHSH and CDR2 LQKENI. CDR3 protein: CASSPEGREQFF. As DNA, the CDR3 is TGTGCCAGCTCACCAGAGGGTCGTGAGCAGTTCTTC.

CDR3 region: CASRTDRDYGYTF. DNA of the CDR3: TGTGCCAGCAGGACGGACAGGGACTATGGCTACACCTTC. The chain has TRBV27 and TRBJ1-2; 8 bases are a match to TRBD1. V lost 6 bases to trimming and J lost 3 bases; unmatched junction nucleotides: 3. The CDR3 totals 13 residues. Germline CDR1 and CDR2: MNHEY and SMNVEV (reference sequence).

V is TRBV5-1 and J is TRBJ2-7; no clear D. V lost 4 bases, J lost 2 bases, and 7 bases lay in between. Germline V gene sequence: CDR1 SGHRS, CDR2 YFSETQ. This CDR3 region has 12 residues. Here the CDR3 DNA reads TGCGCCAGCAGCGGGGTCCCCTACGAGCAGTACTTC. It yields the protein CASSGVPYEQYF. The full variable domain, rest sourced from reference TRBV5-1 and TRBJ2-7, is KAGVTQTPRYLIKTRGQQVTLSCSPISGHRSVSWYQQTPGQGLQFLFEYFSETQRNKGNFPGRFSGRQFSNSRSEMNVSTLELGDSALYLCASSGVPYEQYFGPGTRLTVT.

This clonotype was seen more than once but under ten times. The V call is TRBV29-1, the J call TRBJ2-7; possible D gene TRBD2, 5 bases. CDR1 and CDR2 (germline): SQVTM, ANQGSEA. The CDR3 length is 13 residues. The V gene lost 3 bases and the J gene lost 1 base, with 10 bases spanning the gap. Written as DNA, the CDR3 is TGCAGCGTTGACGGGGAAGGGTCCTACGAGCAGTACTTC. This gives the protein CSVDGEGSYEQYF.

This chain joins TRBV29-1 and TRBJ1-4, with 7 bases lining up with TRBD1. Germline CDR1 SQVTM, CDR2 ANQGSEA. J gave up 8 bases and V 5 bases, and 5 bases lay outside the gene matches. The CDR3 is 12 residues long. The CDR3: CSVRQGREKLFF. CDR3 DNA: TGCAGCGTTCGACAGGGTCGAGAAAAACTGTTTTTT.

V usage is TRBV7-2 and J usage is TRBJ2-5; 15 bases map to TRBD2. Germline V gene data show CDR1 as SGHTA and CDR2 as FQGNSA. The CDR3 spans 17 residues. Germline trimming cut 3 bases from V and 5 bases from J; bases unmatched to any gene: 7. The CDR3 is CASSFSGTSGGTETQYF. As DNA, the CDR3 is TGTGCCAGCAGCTTTTCCGGGACTAGCGGGGGGACGGAGACCCAGTACTTC.

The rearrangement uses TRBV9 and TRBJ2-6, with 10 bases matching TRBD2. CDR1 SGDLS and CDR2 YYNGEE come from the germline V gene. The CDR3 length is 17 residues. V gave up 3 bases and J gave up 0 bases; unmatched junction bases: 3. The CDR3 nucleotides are TGTGCCAGCAGCGCTAGCGGGGGACTCTCTGGGGCCAACGTCCTGACTTTC. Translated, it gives CASSASGGLSGANVLTF.

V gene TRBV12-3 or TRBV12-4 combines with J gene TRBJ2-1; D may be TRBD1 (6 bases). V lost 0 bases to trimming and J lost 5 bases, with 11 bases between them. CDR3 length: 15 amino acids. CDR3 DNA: TGTGCCAGCAGTTTAGCCCAGGACAGTGACAATGAGCAGTTCTTC. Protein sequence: CASSLAQDSDNEQFF.

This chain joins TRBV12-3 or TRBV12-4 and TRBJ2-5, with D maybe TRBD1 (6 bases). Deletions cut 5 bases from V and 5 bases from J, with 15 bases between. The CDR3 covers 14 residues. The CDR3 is CASSPPGAVETQYF. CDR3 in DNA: TGTGCCAGCAGTCCCCCAGGGGCTGTCGAGACCCAGTACTTC.

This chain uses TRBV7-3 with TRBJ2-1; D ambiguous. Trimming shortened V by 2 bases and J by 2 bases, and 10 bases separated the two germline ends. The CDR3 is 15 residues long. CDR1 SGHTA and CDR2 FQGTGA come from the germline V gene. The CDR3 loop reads CASSLGGTTYNEQFF. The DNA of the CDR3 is TGTGCCAGCAGCTTAGGCGGAACCACCTACAATGAGCAGTTCTTC.

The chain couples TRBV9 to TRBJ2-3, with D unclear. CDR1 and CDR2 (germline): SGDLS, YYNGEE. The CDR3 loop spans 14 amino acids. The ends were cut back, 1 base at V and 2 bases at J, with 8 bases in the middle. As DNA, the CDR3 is TGTGCCAGCAGCGTAAGGTCCGACACAGATACGCAGTATTTT. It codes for CASSVRSDTDTQYF.

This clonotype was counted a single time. The CDR3 loop is CASSQNNRPGYYGYTF. CDR3 in DNA: TGCGCCAGCAGCCAAAACAACCGACCTGGTTACTATGGCTACACCTTC. The chain links TRBV4-3 to TRBJ1-2; no clear D gene. Trimming shortened V by 2 bases and J by 3 bases, and 16 bases separated the two germline ends. This CDR3 region has 16 residues. Germline CDR1 is LGHNA and CDR2 is YSLEER.

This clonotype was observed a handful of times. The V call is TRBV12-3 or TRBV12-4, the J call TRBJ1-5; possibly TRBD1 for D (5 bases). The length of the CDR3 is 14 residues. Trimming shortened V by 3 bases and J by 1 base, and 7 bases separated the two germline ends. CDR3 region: CASSFGDSNQPQHF. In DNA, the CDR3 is TGTGCCAGCAGTTTCGGGGACAGCAATCAGCCCCAGCATTTT.